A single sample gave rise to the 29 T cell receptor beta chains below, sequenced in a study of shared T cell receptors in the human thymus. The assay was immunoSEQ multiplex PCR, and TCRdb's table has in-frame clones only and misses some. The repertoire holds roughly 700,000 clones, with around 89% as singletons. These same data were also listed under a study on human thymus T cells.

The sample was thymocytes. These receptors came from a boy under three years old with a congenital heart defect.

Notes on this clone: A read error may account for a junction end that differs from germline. CDR3 coding DNA: TGTGCTAGCAGTCCGGACAGGGGCACCGGGGAGCTGTTTTTT. Amino acids: CASSPDRGTGELFF. The gene calls are TRBV7-7 and TRBJ2-2, with TRBD1 identical over 9 bases. CDR3 size: 14 residues. Per the germline V gene, CDR1 is SSHAT and CDR2 is FNYEAQ (reference sequence).

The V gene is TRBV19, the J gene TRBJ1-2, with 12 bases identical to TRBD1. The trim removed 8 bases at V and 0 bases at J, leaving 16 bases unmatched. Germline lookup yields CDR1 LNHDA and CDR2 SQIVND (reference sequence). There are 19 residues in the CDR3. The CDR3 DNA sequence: TGTGCCAGTTACGGGACAGGGGGCTTTATACCGACCGCTAACTATGGCTACACCTTC. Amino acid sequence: CASYGTGGFIPTANYGYTF. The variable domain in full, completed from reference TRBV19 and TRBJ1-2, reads DGGITQSPKYLFRKEGQNVTLSCEQNLNHDAMYWYRQDPGQGLRLIYYSQIVNDFQKGDIAEGYSVSREKKESFPLTVTSAQKNPTAFYLCASYGTGGFIPTANYGYTFGSGTRLTVV.

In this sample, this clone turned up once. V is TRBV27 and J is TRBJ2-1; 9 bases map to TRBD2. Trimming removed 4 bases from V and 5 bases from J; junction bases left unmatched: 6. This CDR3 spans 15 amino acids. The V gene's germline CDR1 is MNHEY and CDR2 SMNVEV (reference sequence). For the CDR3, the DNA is TGTGCCAGCAGTTCCGCCGGACTAGCGCACAATGAGCAGTTCTTC. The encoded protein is CASSSAGLAHNEQFF.

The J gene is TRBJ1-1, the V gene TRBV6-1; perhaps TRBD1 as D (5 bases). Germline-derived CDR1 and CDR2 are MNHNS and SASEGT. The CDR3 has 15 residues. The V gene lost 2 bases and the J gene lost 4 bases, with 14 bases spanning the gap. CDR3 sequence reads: CASSEIFRVGTEAFF. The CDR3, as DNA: TGTGCCAGCAGTGAAATCTTCAGGGTGGGCACTGAAGCTTTCTTT.

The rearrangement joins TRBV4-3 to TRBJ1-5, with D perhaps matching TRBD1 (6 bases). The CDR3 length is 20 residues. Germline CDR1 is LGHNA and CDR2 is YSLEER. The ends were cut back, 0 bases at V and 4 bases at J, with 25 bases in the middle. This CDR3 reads CASSQDAQTPGHKGNQPQHF. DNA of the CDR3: TGCGCCAGCAGCCAAGACGCCCAGACCCCGGGACACAAAGGGAATCAGCCCCAGCATTTT.

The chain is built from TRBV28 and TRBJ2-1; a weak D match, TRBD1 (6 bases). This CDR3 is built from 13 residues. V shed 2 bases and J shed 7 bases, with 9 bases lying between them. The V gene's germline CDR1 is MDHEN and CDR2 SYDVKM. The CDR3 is CASSLQGGNEQFF. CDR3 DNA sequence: TGTGCCAGCAGTTTACAAGGGGGTAATGAGCAGTTCTTC.

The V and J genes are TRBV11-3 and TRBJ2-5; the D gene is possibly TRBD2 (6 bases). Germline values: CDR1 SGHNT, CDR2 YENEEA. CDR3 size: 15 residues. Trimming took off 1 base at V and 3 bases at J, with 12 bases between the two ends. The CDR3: CASSLVGEEEETQYF. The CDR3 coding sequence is TGTGCCAGCAGCTTAGTAGGGGAGGAAGAAGAGACCCAGTACTTC.

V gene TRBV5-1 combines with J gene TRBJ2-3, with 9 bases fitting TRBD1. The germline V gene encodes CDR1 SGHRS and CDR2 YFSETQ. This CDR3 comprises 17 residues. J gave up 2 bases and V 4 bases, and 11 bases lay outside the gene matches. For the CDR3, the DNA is TGCGCCAGCAGCAGCGTACGGACAGGGGATTCCACAGATACGCAGTATTTT. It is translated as CASSSVRTGDSTDTQYF.

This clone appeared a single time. In DNA form, the CDR3 reads TGTGCCAGCAGCCCTTCTGCTAGCTCATTAAAAAGGGATGAGCAGTTCTTC. This encodes CASSPSASSLKRDEQFF. The chain uses TRBV5-6 and TRBJ2-1; D might be TRBD2 (5 bases). Germline V gene lookup returns CDR1 SGHDT and CDR2 YYEEEE. V was pared by 4 bases and J by 8 bases, with 25 bases between. The CDR3 length is 17 residues.

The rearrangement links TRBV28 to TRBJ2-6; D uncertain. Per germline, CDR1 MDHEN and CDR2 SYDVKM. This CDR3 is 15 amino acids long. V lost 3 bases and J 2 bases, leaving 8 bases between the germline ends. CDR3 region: CASSFNFPGANVLTF. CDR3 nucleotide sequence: TGTGCCAGCAGTTTTAACTTTCCTGGGGCCAACGTCCTGACTTTC.

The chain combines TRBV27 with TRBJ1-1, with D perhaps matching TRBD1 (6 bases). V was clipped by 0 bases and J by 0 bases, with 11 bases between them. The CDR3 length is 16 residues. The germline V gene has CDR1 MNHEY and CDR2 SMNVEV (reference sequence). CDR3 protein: CASSLSEPGVNTEAFF. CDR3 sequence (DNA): TGTGCCAGCAGTTTATCGGAGCCAGGGGTGAACACTGAAGCTTTCTTT.

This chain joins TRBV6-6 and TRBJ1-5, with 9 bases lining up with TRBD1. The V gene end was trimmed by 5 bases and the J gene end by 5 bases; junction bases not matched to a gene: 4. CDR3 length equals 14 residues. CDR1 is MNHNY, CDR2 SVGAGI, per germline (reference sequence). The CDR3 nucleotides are TGTGCCAGCAGTCCGGGACAGGGCTATCAGCCCCAGCATTTT. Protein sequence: CASSPGQGYQPQHF.

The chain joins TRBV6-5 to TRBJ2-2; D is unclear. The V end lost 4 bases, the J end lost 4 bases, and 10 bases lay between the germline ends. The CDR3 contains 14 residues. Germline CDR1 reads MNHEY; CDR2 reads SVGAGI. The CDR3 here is CASSSCAGTGELFF. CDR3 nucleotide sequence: TGTGCCAGCAGTTCCTGTGCCGGCACCGGGGAGCTGTTTTTT.

The CDR3 reads CASTSGDTQYF. The CDR3 DNA reads TGTGCCAGTACCTCCGGAGATACGCAGTATTTT. This chain connects TRBV19 to TRBJ2-3, with D unclear. This CDR3 spans 11 amino acids. The V end lost 7 bases, the J end lost 5 bases, and 7 bases lay between the germline ends. The V gene's germline CDR1 is LNHDA and CDR2 SQIVND (reference sequence).

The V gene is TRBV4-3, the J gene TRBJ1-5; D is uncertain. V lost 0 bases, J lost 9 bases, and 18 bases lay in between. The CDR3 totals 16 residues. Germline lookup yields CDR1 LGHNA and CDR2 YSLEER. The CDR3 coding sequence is TGCGCCAGCAGCCAAGATTGGGCAGGCGAACTCTGGCCCCAGCATTTT. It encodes CASSQDWAGELWPQHF.

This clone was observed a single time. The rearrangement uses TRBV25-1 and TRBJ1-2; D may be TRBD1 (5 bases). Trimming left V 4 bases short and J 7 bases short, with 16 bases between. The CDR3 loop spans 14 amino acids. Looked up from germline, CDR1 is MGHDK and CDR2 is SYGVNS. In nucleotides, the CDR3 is TGTGCCAGCAGTGCTTACAGGCGACCGTTTGGCTACACCTTC. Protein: CASSAYRRPFGYTF.

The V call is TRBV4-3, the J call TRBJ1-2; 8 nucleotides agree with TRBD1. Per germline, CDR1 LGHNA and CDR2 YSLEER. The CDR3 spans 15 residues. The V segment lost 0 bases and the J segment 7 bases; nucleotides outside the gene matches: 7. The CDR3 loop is CASSQERTGMGGYTF. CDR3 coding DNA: TGCGCCAGCAGCCAAGAAAGGACAGGGATGGGTGGCTACACCTTC.

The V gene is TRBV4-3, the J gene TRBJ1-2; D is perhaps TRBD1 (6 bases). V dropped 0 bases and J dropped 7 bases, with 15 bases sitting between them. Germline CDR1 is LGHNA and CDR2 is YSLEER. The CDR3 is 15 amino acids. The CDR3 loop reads CASSQEQGPHGGYTF. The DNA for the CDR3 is TGCGCCAGCAGCCAAGAACAGGGTCCCCATGGTGGCTACACCTTC.

CDR3: CASSESWREGADTQYF. CDR3 bases: TGCGCCAGCAGTGAGTCGTGGCGGGAGGGAGCAGATACGCAGTATTTT. This chain uses TRBV10-2 with TRBJ2-3; 9 nucleotides line up with TRBD2. With V trimmed by 0 bases and J by 4 bases, 5 bases remained unmatched. The CDR3 has 16 amino acids. Per the germline V gene, CDR1 is WSHSY and CDR2 is SAAADI.

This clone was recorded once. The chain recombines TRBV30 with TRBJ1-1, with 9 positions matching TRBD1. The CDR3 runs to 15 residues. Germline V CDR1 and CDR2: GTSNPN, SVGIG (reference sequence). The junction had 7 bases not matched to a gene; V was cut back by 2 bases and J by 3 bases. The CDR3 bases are TGTGCCTGGAGTACCCTGACAGGGGGGTACACTGAAGCTTTCTTT. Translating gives CAWSTLTGGYTEAFF. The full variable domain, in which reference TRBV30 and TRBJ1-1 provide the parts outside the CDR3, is SQTIHQWPATLVQPVGSPLSLECTVEGTSNPNLYWYRQAAGRGLQLLFYSVGIGQISSEVPQNLSASRPQDRQFILSSKKLLLSDSGFYLCAWSTLTGGYTEAFFGQGTRLTVV.

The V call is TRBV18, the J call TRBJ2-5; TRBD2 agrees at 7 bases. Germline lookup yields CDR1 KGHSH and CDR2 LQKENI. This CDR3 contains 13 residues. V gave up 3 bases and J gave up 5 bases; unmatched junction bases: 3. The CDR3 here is CASSPNGGETQYF. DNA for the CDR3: TGTGCCAGCTCACCGAACGGGGGGGAGACCCAGTACTTC.

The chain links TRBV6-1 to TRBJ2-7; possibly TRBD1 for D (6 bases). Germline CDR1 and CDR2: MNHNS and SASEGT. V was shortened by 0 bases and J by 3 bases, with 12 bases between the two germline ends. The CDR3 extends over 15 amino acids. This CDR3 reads CASSEAQGPCYEQYF. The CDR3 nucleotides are TGTGCCAGCAGTGAAGCGCAGGGGCCTTGCTACGAGCAGTACTTC.

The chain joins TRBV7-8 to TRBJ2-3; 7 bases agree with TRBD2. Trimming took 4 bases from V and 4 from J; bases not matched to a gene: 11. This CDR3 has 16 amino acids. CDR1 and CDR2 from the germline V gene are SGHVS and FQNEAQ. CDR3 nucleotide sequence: TGTGCCAGCAGCTCCCCAGGCGGGAGAGGGGCAGATACGCAGTATTTT. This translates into CASSSPGGRGADTQYF.

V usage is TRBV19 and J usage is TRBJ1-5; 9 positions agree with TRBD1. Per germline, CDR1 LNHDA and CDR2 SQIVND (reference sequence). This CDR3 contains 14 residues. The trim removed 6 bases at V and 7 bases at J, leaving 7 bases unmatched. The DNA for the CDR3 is TGTGCCAGTAGCACCGGGACAGGGAAACAGCCCCAGCATTTT. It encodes CASSTGTGKQPQHF.

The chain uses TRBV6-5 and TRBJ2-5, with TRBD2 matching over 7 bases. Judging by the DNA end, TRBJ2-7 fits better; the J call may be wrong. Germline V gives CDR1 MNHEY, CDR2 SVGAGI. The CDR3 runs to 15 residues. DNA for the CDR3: TGTGCCAGCAGCCCTAGCGGAGTGGGGGTTTACGAGCAGTACTTC. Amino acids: CASSPSGVGVYEQYF.

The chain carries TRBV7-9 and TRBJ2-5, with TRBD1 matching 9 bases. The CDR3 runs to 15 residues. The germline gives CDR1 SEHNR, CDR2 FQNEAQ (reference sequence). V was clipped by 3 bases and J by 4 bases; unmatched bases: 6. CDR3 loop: CASSFKEGQGETQYF. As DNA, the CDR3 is TGTGCCAGCAGCTTCAAAGAGGGACAGGGAGAGACCCAGTACTTC.

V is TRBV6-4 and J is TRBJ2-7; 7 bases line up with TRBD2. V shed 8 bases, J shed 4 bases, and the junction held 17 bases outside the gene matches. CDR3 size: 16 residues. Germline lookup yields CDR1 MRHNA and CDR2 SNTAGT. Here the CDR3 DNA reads TGTGCCAGCGAGTTAATAGGTGGGGAGGGGTGGTACGAGCAGTACTTC. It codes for CASELIGGEGWYEQYF.

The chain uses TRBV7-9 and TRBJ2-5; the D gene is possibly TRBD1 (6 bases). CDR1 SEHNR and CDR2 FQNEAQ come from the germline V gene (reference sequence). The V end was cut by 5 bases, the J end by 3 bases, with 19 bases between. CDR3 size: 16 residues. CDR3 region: CASSPFAGAEEETQYF. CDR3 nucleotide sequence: TGTGCCAGCAGCCCCTTCGCAGGGGCCGAAGAAGAGACCCAGTACTTC.

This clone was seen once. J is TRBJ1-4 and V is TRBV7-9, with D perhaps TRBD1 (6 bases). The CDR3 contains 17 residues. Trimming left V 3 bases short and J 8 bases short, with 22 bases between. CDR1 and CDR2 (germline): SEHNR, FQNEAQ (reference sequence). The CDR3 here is CASSFPPRGSLQEKLFF. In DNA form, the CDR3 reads TGTGCCAGCAGCTTCCCCCCTAGGGGGTCTCTTCAGGAAAAACTGTTTTTT.